These 27 T cell receptor beta chains came from one sample sequenced in a study of cytomegalovirus exposure and HLA in healthy donors. Primers included in the PCR were 60 Vbeta and 13 Jbeta primers. The repertoire was sequenced with immunoSEQ multiplex PCR; TCRdb's copy has only in-frame clones and lacks some. The data contain more than 75,000 clones, 70% to 80% of them seen just once; the ten biggest clones take up 2.5%. The sample consisted of PBMCs. All receptors derive from a man aged 25 to 40 in good health and CMV-seronegative.

The chain employs TRBV7-3 and TRBJ1-2; TRBD1 aligns across 9 bases. The CDR3 extends over 14 amino acids. Germline V gene sequence: CDR1 SGHTA, CDR2 FQGTGA. The V and J ends lost 8 bases and 4 bases, in that order; junction bases with no gene match: 8. CDR3 coding DNA: TGTGCCAGCGGACAGGGGATAGGGTCCTATGGCTACACCTTC. Protein: CASGQGIGSYGYTF.

This clone showed up just a few times. The sample contains more than one DNA sequence encoding this CDR3. The rearrangement joins TRBV7-9 to TRBJ2-7; D gene uncertain. The CDR3 length is 12 residues. Trimming shortened V by 5 bases and J by 0 bases, and 5 bases separated the two germline ends. Germline V gene data show CDR1 as SEHNR and CDR2 as FQNEAQ (reference sequence). The CDR3 coding sequence is TGTGCCAGCAGCCTTAGCTCCTACGAGCAGTACTTC. This encodes CASSLSSYEQYF.

J is TRBJ1-2 and V is TRBV7-2, with TRBD1 matching 11 bases. Germline CDR1 is SGHTA and CDR2 is FQGNSA. The CDR3 contains 15 residues. V was clipped by 4 bases and J by 10 bases; unmatched bases: 11. In DNA, the CDR3 is TGTGCCAGCAGCTCCCGGACAGGGGGCCGCTCCCCCTACACCTTC. Translation gives CASSSRTGGRSPYTF.

The chain joins TRBV28 to TRBJ1-4, with 9 bases that match TRBD1. The CDR3 consists of 14 residues. Germline values: CDR1 MDHEN, CDR2 SYDVKM. J was trimmed by 5 bases and V by 4 bases; bases with no gene match: 2. The CDR3 reads CASSSGQGNEKLFF. The DNA of the CDR3 is TGTGCCAGCAGTTCGGGACAGGGAAATGAAAAACTGTTTTTT.

The chain has TRBV6-5 and TRBJ2-5; 8 bases map to TRBD1. Judging by the DNA end, TRBJ2-7 fits better; the J call may be wrong. CDR3 length: 14 amino acids. Germline lookup yields CDR1 MNHEY and CDR2 SVGAGI. The CDR3 spells CASRPQGAVYEQYF. The DNA for the CDR3 is TGTGCCAGCAGACCTCAGGGGGCTGTGTACGAGCAGTACTTC.

The J gene is TRBJ1-1, the V gene TRBV28; D is perhaps TRBD1 (6 bases). V was cut by 3 bases and J by 8 bases, with 10 bases left in between. CDR1 MDHEN and CDR2 SYDVKM come from the germline V gene. CDR3 length: 12 residues. The CDR3 bases are TGTGCCAGCAGTTTGAGGGGGGGGGAAGCTTTCTTT. Encoded protein: CASSLRGGEAFF.

V and J are TRBV7-6 and TRBJ2-7; TRBD1 might be the D (6 bases). The V end was cut by 4 bases, the J end by 3 bases, with 7 bases between. This CDR3 region has 12 residues. Looked up from germline, CDR1 is SGHVS and CDR2 is FNYEAQ. This CDR3 is CASSSQGYEQYF. CDR3 bases: TGTGCCAGCAGCTCACAGGGCTACGAGCAGTACTTC.

The chain recombines TRBV27 with TRBJ2-2; 9 bases align to TRBD1. The CDR3 is 17 residues long. V dropped 2 bases and J dropped 2; count of bases not matched to a gene: 6. Germline CDR1 reads MNHEY; CDR2 reads SMNVEV (reference sequence). CDR3 in DNA: TGTGCCAGCAGTTTAGACCGGGACAGGGAAAACACCGGGGAGCTGTTTTTT. The encoded protein is CASSLDRDRENTGELFF.

The chain carries TRBV5-4 and TRBJ2-5; tentative D call: TRBD1 (8 bases). With 7 bases removed from V and 7 bases from J, the gap between germline ends came to 17 bases. Germline values: CDR1 SGHNT, CDR2 YYREEE (reference sequence). The CDR3 is 13 residues long. The chain's CDR3 is CASYDRGGGTQYF. The CDR3 DNA is TGTGCCAGCTACGACAGGGGAGGGGGGACCCAGTACTTC.

This clone was seen once. The chain has TRBV7-9 and TRBJ2-5, with no clear D. Trimming took 4 bases from V and 7 from J, leaving 10 bases between them. This CDR3 comprises 12 residues. Germline assignment: CDR1 SEHNR and CDR2 FQNEAQ (reference sequence). The CDR3, as DNA: TGTGCCAGCAGCTGGTTAGGCGGGACCCAGTACTTC. Translating it yields CASSWLGGTQYF.

The chain is built from TRBV10-1 and TRBJ2-3; D gene unclear. The germline CDR1 and CDR2 sequences are WNHNN and SYGVQD (reference sequence). The CDR3 consists of 13 residues. V was pared by 0 bases and J by 2 bases, with 3 bases between. CDR3 sequence reads: CASSESSTDTQYF. In nucleotides, the CDR3 is TGCGCCAGCAGTGAGTCCTCCACAGATACGCAGTATTTT.

In its sample, this clone was seen once. V usage is TRBV30 and J usage is TRBJ2-1; 8 bases are a match to TRBD2. This CDR3 has 20 amino acids. The ends lost 0 bases at V and 5 bases at J; junction bases unmatched: 21. From germline, CDR1 is GTSNPN and CDR2 SVGIG (reference sequence). CDR3 DNA sequence: TGTGCCTGGAGTGTACGGGGGGGGTTTCGTTTACTTGGAGTCAACAATGAGCAGTTCTTC. As protein: CAWSVRGGFRLLGVNNEQFF.

The chain joins TRBV7-9 to TRBJ1-5, with 7 nucleotides matching TRBD1. The CDR3 is 14 residues long. The V and J ends lost 5 bases and 2 bases, in that order; junction bases with no gene match: 3. Germline loops: CDR1 SEHNR, CDR2 FQNEAQ (reference sequence). The DNA of the CDR3 is TGTGCCAGCAGCGCCCAGGGGGGCAATCAGCCCCAGCATTTT. It is translated as CASSAQGGNQPQHF. The full variable domain, with the rest looked up from reference TRBV7-9 and TRBJ1-5, is DTGVSQNPRHKITKRGQNVTFRCDPISEHNRLYWYRQTLGQGPEFLTYFQNEAQLEKSRLLSDRFSAERPKGSFSTLEIQRTEQGDSAMYLCASSAQGGNQPQHFGDGTRLSIL.

The chain recombines TRBV19 with TRBJ1-5; TRBD1 matches at 7 bases. The CDR3 is made up of 12 amino acids. Germline V lookup: CDR1 LNHDA, CDR2 SQIVND (reference sequence). V was pared by 7 bases and J by 4 bases, with 1 base of the junction left unmatched. CDR3 sequence reads: CASTGGNQPQHF. DNA for the CDR3: TGTGCCAGTACAGGGGGAAATCAGCCCCAGCATTTT.

Only one count was recorded for this clone. The rearrangement joins TRBV7-8 to TRBJ2-1, with D possibly TRBD1 on 5 matching bases. Trimming took 6 bases from V and 8 from J, leaving 14 bases between them. CDR1 SGHVS and CDR2 FQNEAQ come from the germline V gene. The CDR3 has 13 residues. The CDR3 DNA sequence: TGTGCCAGCAGTGGGTCCAGGGCGGATGAGCAGTTCTTC. Its protein product is CASSGSRADEQFF.

The CDR3 is CASSQTGCGYTF. In nucleotides, the CDR3 is TGTGCCAGCAGTCAGACAGGGTGTGGCTACACCTTC. J is TRBJ1-2 and V is TRBV25-1, with 7 positions matching TRBD1. This CDR3 region has 12 residues. Germline V gives CDR1 MGHDK, CDR2 SYGVNS. Losses at the gene ends were 5 bases for V and 7 bases for J; bases not matched to a gene: 4.

V usage is TRBV28 and J usage is TRBJ1-5; D is ambiguous. Trimming removed 2 bases at V and 0 bases at J, with 5 bases between. The CDR3 is made up of 14 amino acids. Germline loops: CDR1 MDHEN, CDR2 SYDVKM. CDR3 DNA sequence: TGTGCCAGCAGTTTACGTGTTAGCAATCAGCCCCAGCATTTT. It encodes CASSLRVSNQPQHF.

This clone was recorded only once. The rearrangement links TRBV30 to TRBJ1-1; no definite D call. V gave up 7 bases and J gave up 3 bases, with 9 bases separating them. Germline CDR1 and CDR2: GTSNPN and SVGIG (reference sequence). The CDR3 loop spans 11 amino acids. Here the CDR3 reads CASMEDTEAFF. The CDR3 DNA follows: TGTGCCTCGATGGAGGACACTGAAGCTTTCTTT.

This clone is a singleton in its sample. V is TRBV5-6 and J is TRBJ2-1, with 8 bases that match TRBD2. Germline CDR1 and CDR2: SGHDT and YYEEEE. CDR3 size: 17 residues. Unmatched junction bases numbered 6, after V lost 0 bases and J lost 1 base. CDR3 in DNA: TGTGCCAGCAGCTTGGGTCGGATAGCGGGATCCTACAATGAGCAGTTCTTC. Encoded protein: CASSLGRIAGSYNEQFF.

The V gene is TRBV27, the J gene TRBJ2-3; TRBD1 agrees at 12 bases. CDR3 size: 19 residues. Germline assignment: CDR1 MNHEY and CDR2 SMNVEV (reference sequence). With 3 bases clipped from V and 2 bases from J, the junction kept 12 bases outside the gene matches. The CDR3 DNA sequence: TGTGCCAGCAGTTTCACCGGGACAGGGGGCTTGAATTTCACAGATACGCAGTATTTT. Translation gives CASSFTGTGGLNFTDTQYF.

The V call is TRBV6-5, the J call TRBJ1-2; a weak D match, TRBD1 (6 bases). Trimming shortened V by 8 bases and J by 8 bases, and 24 bases separated the two germline ends. CDR1 MNHEY and CDR2 SVGAGI come from the germline V gene. The CDR3 consists of 15 residues. The CDR3 spells CASGGAGPEIWGYTF. CDR3 sequence (DNA): TGTGCCAGCGGGGGCGCGGGCCCGGAGATATGGGGCTACACCTTC.

The V and J genes are TRBV5-5 and TRBJ1-2; 8 nucleotides align to TRBD1. The CDR3 sequence is 16 residues long. Germline CDR1 SGHKS, CDR2 YYEKEE (reference sequence). With V trimmed by 2 bases and J by 4 bases, 10 bases remained unmatched. CDR3 loop: CASSFRQGIVPYGYTF. CDR3 coding DNA: TGTGCCAGCAGCTTTAGACAGGGGATAGTCCCCTATGGCTACACCTTC.

This chain joins TRBV4-3 and TRBJ1-1; D is unclear. V was shortened by 0 bases and J by 2 bases, with 10 bases between the two germline ends. Germline V gives CDR1 LGHNA, CDR2 YSLEER. This CDR3 comprises 15 residues. Here the CDR3 reads CASSQDSGRNTEAFF. In nucleotides, the CDR3 is TGCGCCAGCAGCCAAGATTCGGGAAGAAACACTGAAGCTTTCTTT.

As concerns this clone: The missing conserved phenylalanine or tryptophan at the end of this CDR3 makes a read error likely. The chain employs TRBV27 and TRBJ2-7, with D tentatively TRBD1 or TRBD2 (5 bases each). The V gene lost 7 bases and the J gene lost 3 bases, with 16 bases spanning the gap. This CDR3 is built from 14 residues. CDR1 is MNHEY and CDR2 is SMNVEV in the germline V gene (reference sequence). The DNA for the CDR3 is TGTGCCAGCAAACGTAGGGCTGGGGGCTACGAGCAGTACCTC. It encodes CASKRRAGGYEQYL.

The sample holds a few counts of this clone. This chain links TRBV6-5 with TRBJ1-3; D is unresolved. The CDR3 has 12 amino acids. V shed 8 bases and J shed 0 bases, with 5 bases lying between them. Per germline, CDR1 MNHEY and CDR2 SVGAGI. The CDR3 nucleotides are TGTGCCAGCCTGAGCTCTGGAAACACCATATATTTT. Residues: CASLSSGNTIYF.

This chain connects TRBV5-1 to TRBJ2-7, with TRBD1 matching over 10 bases. The CDR3 totals 14 residues. V was pared by 4 bases and J by 5 bases, with 6 bases of the junction left unmatched. Germline CDR1 is SGHRS and CDR2 is YFSETQ. CDR3 in DNA: TGCGCCAGCAGCCCGGGACAGGGGATCCACGAGCAGTACTTC. This sequence encodes CASSPGQGIHEQYF.

The CDR3 loop reads CAWSDGGSGNTIYF. The CDR3 coding sequence is TGTGCCTGGAGTGACGGAGGCTCTGGAAACACCATATATTTT. This sequence joins TRBV30 and TRBJ1-3; no firm D call. V was shortened by 1 base and J by 0 bases, with 7 bases between the two germline ends. The germline V gene has CDR1 GTSNPN and CDR2 SVGIG (reference sequence). The CDR3 consists of 14 residues.